The rows below give T cell receptor beta chains drawn from one sample of a study of blood T cell repertoires in COVID-19. Here immunoSEQ multiplex PCR was the method, and the copy in TCRdb shows in-frame clones only, minus some. This sample has 300,000 to 450,000 clones, with around 87% found just once. Sequencing was performed on PBMCs or T cells enriched from blood (not recorded which). The receptors come from a man younger than 35 who had recovered from COVID-19. Both conserved end residues are trimmed from each CDR3.

CDR3 protein: ASSQTTGSSYEQY
CDR3 length: 13
J gene: TRBJ2-7
V gene: TRBV4-3

CDR3 protein: SVEDLGNVPYNSPLH
CDR3 length: 15
J gene: TRBJ1-6
V gene: TRBV29-1

CDR3 protein: SVRNRGASTEAF
CDR3 length: 12
J gene: TRBJ1-1
V gene: TRBV29-1

CDR3 protein: SVHRLAGGHGEQF
CDR3 length: 13
J gene: TRBJ2-1
V gene: TRBV29-1

CDR3 protein: ASSGRQGTQGYT
CDR3 length: 12
J gene: TRBJ1-2
V gene: TRBV9

CDR3 protein: ASSQGPLRGNYEQY
CDR3 length: 14
J gene: TRBJ2-7
V gene: TRBV4-1

CDR3 protein: ASSPRQGLDYGYT
CDR3 length: 13
J gene: TRBJ1-2
V gene: TRBV9

CDR3 protein: ASSRQHTEAF
CDR3 length: 10
J gene: TRBJ1-1
V gene: TRBV6-5

CDR3 protein: ASSQGQGAAEAF
CDR3 length: 12
J gene: TRBJ1-1
V gene: TRBV4-1

CDR3 protein: ASSLDRGRAGELF
CDR3 length: 13
J gene: TRBJ2-2
V gene: TRBV11-2

CDR3 protein: ASSYSTRGRSVDTEAF
CDR3 length: 16
J gene: TRBJ1-1
V gene: TRBV6-2/TRBV6-3

CDR3 protein: ASSFIYLETQY
CDR3 length: 11
J gene: TRBJ2-5
V gene: TRBV12-3/TRBV12-4

CDR3 protein: AWSNPSGYGYT
CDR3 length: 11
J gene: TRBJ1-2
V gene: TRBV30

CDR3 protein: ASSLRLGGRSRETQY
CDR3 length: 15
J gene: TRBJ2-5
V gene: TRBV3-1/TRBV3-2

CDR3 protein: ASGRLGGQPQH
CDR3 length: 11
J gene: TRBJ1-5
V gene: TRBV19

CDR3 protein: ATSDPGQGETQY
CDR3 length: 12
J gene: TRBJ2-5
V gene: TRBV24-1

CDR3 protein: ASSHSSGGVGELF
CDR3 length: 13
J gene: TRBJ2-2
V gene: TRBV19

CDR3 protein: ASSLGTGGGYTEAF
CDR3 length: 14
J gene: TRBJ1-1
V gene: TRBV5-1

CDR3 protein: ASSLGAGGNTEAF
CDR3 length: 13
J gene: TRBJ1-1
V gene: TRBV13

CDR3 protein: ASMPGVDTEAF
CDR3 length: 11
J gene: TRBJ1-1
V gene: TRBV25-1

CDR3 protein: AWSADYGYT
CDR3 length: 9
J gene: TRBJ1-2
V gene: TRBV30

CDR3 protein: ASSPQGDNTDTQY
CDR3 length: 13
J gene: TRBJ2-3
V gene: TRBV18

CDR3 protein: AKSGAEEETQY
CDR3 length: 11
J gene: TRBJ2-5
V gene: TRBV12-5

CDR3 protein: ASSQQIGTSGYNEQF
CDR3 length: 15
J gene: TRBJ2-1
V gene: TRBV4-2

CDR3 protein: ASSFREPGNTIY
CDR3 length: 12
J gene: TRBJ1-3
V gene: TRBV5-4

CDR3 protein: ASSLNLAGRQSYT
CDR3 length: 13
J gene: TRBJ1-2
V gene: TRBV7-8

CDR3 protein: ASKGSGQETQY
CDR3 length: 11
J gene: TRBJ2-5
V gene: TRBV11-1

CDR3 protein: ASSPTGGLTTNEKLF
CDR3 length: 15
J gene: TRBJ1-4
V gene: TRBV11-2

CDR3 protein: ASSLFAGSGNTIY
CDR3 length: 13
J gene: TRBJ1-3
V gene: TRBV28

CDR3 protein: ASTSMWLAGAVGELF
CDR3 length: 15
J gene: TRBJ2-2
V gene: TRBV13

CDR3 protein: ASSEALLTVNTEAF
CDR3 length: 14
J gene: TRBJ1-1
V gene: TRBV2

CDR3 protein: AVVLAGGGYEQY
CDR3 length: 12
J gene: TRBJ2-7
V gene: TRBV2

CDR3 protein: ASSLAADEQF
CDR3 length: 10
J gene: TRBJ2-1
V gene: TRBV12-3/TRBV12-4

CDR3 protein: SASGAESSGANVLT
CDR3 length: 14
J gene: TRBJ2-6
V gene: TRBV20-1

CDR3 protein: ASSTGLAGGQETQY
CDR3 length: 14
J gene: TRBJ2-5
V gene: TRBV7-2

CDR3 protein: ASSETPTGTRNGYT
CDR3 length: 14
J gene: TRBJ1-2
V gene: TRBV28

CDR3 protein: AISSDYSNQPQH
CDR3 length: 12
J gene: TRBJ1-5
V gene: TRBV10-3

CDR3 protein: ASSVEAGGPLKQY
CDR3 length: 13
J gene: TRBJ2-7
V gene: TRBV27

CDR3 protein: ATSRGERLTGNTIY
CDR3 length: 14
J gene: TRBJ1-3
V gene: TRBV15

CDR3 protein: ATSSDSASYEQY
CDR3 length: 12
J gene: TRBJ2-7
V gene: TRBV24-1

CDR3 protein: ASSERGFGTDTQY
CDR3 length: 13
J gene: TRBJ2-3
V gene: TRBV10-1

CDR3 protein: ASRLNTEAF
CDR3 length: 9
J gene: TRBJ1-1
V gene: TRBV27

CDR3 protein: ASSPGGASSEKLF
CDR3 length: 13
J gene: TRBJ1-4
V gene: TRBV9

CDR3 protein: ASSPDSQETQY
CDR3 length: 11
J gene: TRBJ2-5
V gene: TRBV5-1